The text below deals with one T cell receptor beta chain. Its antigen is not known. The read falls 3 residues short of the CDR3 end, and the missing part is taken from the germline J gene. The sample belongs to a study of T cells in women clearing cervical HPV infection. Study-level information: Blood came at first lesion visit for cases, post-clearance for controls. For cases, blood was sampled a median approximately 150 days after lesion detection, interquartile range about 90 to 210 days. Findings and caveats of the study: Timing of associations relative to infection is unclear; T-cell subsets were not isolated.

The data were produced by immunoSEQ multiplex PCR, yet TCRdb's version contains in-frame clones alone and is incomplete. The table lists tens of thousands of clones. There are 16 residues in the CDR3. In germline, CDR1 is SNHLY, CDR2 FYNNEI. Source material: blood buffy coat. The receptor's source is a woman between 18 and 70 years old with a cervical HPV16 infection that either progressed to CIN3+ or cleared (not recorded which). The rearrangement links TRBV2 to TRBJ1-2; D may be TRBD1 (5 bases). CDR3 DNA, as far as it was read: TGTGCCAGCAGTGAAACGGACATGAGCTCCTACAATGAC. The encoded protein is CASSETDMSSYND. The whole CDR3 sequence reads CASSETDMSSYNDYTF.